The entry below gives a single T cell receptor (beta chain) sequence along with its context. The target antigen is unknown. The data were obtained in a study of T cell responses to AZD1222 COVID-19 vaccine. TCRdb keeps only in-frame clones here, not all; method: immunoSEQ multiplex PCR. This table holds around 190,000 clones, roughly nine tenths found once. Between the trimmed V and J ends, which lost 7 bases and 0 bases, there was a span of 15 bases. The germline V gene encodes CDR1 SGHRS and CDR2 YFSETQ. The CDR3 length is 15 residues. General study findings and limits: Donor demographics were predominantly white British with a female majority; clonal diversity may be underestimated. After two AZD1222 doses, spike-specific TCR breadth and depth rose versus day 0. Baseline testing showed seropositivity in only a handful of AZD1222 recipients.

The material was peripheral blood, obtained 28 days after the second AZD1222 dose. This chain joins TRBV5-1 and TRBJ2-3; no definite D call. The TCR originated in an adult who received the AZD1222 COVID-19 vaccine. CDR3 DNA sequence: TGCGCCAGCGTATATGCGGTGGGAAGCACAGATACGCAGTATTTT. Translated: CASVYAVGSTDTQYF.